This is a list of T cell receptor beta chains from one sample in a study of blood T cell repertoires in COVID-19. Here immunoSEQ multiplex PCR was the method, and the copy in TCRdb shows in-frame clones only, minus some. The sample shows roughly 300,000 clones, 86% of them seen only once. The sample taken for sequencing was peripheral blood. The receptor source for this set is a young woman with COVID-19, enrolled during active disease. CDR3s include the opening cysteine and the closing phenylalanine or tryptophan. A D gene is named only where the DNA matches it firmly. Size is omitted from some rows. Given values are once, few, many or a class for expanded clones.

d_call: NA
cdr3_length: 14
v_call: TRBV21-1
clone_size: NA
j_call: TRBJ1-6
cdr3_nt: TGTGCCAGCATCGGGACAGGCCCCAATTCACCCCTCCACTTT
cdr3_aa: CASIGTGPNSPLHF

d_call: NA
cdr3_length: 15
v_call: TRBV27
clone_size: once
j_call: TRBJ1-2
cdr3_nt: TGTGCCAGCAGTTTATCCGGGGGGCCAATCTATGGCTACACCTTC
cdr3_aa: CASSLSGGPIYGYTF

d_call: NA
cdr3_length: 16
v_call: TRBV14
clone_size: NA
j_call: TRBJ2-1
cdr3_nt: TGTGCCAGCAGCCAAGAAGGCGGGGTCTCCTACAATGAGCAGTTCTTC
cdr3_aa: CASSQEGGVSYNEQFF

d_call: NA
cdr3_length: 11
v_call: TRBV20-1
clone_size: once
j_call: TRBJ1-1
cdr3_nt: TGCAGTGCTAGGGAGGACACTGAAGCTTTCTTT
cdr3_aa: CSAREDTEAFF

d_call: TRBD1
cdr3_length: 15
v_call: TRBV11-2
clone_size: NA
j_call: TRBJ2-5
cdr3_nt: TGTGCCAGCAGCAACCACAGGGGGCTGGGAGAGACCCAGTACTTC
cdr3_aa: CASSNHRGLGETQYF

d_call: TRBD1
cdr3_length: 13
v_call: TRBV6-5
clone_size: many
j_call: TRBJ2-7
cdr3_nt: TGTGCCAGCGGAGACAGGGGAATCTACGAGCAGTACTTC
cdr3_aa: CASGDRGIYEQYF

d_call: NA
cdr3_length: 13
v_call: TRBV20-1
clone_size: NA
j_call: TRBJ2-6
cdr3_nt: TGCAGTGCTAGTGAGACAGGGGCCAACGTCCTGACTTTC
cdr3_aa: CSASETGANVLTF

d_call: NA
cdr3_length: 14
v_call: TRBV14
clone_size: NA
j_call: TRBJ2-4
cdr3_nt: TGTGCCAGCAGCCAAGTTTCTGCGAAAAACATTCAGTACTTC
cdr3_aa: CASSQVSAKNIQYF

d_call: NA
cdr3_length: 14
v_call: TRBV6-5
clone_size: NA
j_call: TRBJ1-5
cdr3_nt: TGTGCCAGCAGTCCCCGGCGGGTAGGTCAGCCCCAGCATTTT
cdr3_aa: CASSPRRVGQPQHF

d_call: NA
cdr3_length: 13
v_call: TRBV12-3/TRBV12-4
clone_size: NA
j_call: TRBJ2-5
cdr3_nt: TGTGCCAGCCGCCGGGGTGCTGTGGAGACCCAGTACTTC
cdr3_aa: CASRRGAVETQYF

d_call: NA
cdr3_length: 14
v_call: TRBV9
clone_size: NA
j_call: TRBJ1-3
cdr3_nt: TGTGCCAGCAGCGCCGGGGTGACTGGAAACACCATATATTTT
cdr3_aa: CASSAGVTGNTIYF

d_call: NA
cdr3_length: 13
v_call: TRBV5-4
clone_size: few
j_call: TRBJ1-1
cdr3_nt: TGTGCCAGCAGCTTGCGAGGGAACACTGAAGCTTTCTTT
cdr3_aa: CASSLRGNTEAFF

d_call: TRBD2
cdr3_length: 16
v_call: TRBV4-1
clone_size: NA
j_call: TRBJ2-3
cdr3_nt: TGCGCCAGCAGCCACCAAGCGGGGTGGGGAACAGATACGCAGTATTTT
cdr3_aa: CASSHQAGWGTDTQYF

d_call: TRBD1
cdr3_length: 21
v_call: TRBV23-1
clone_size: NA
j_call: TRBJ1-5
cdr3_nt: TGCGCCAGCAGTCAATCCGGCAGGGGGTCTCTTTTCGGGTGTAGCAATCAGCCCCAGCATTTT
cdr3_aa: CASSQSGRGSLFGCSNQPQHF

d_call: NA
cdr3_length: 15
v_call: TRBV7-8
clone_size: few
j_call: TRBJ1-2
cdr3_nt: TGTGCCAGCAGCTTAGCGGCTCGATCAGACTATGGCTACACCTTC
cdr3_aa: CASSLAARSDYGYTF

d_call: TRBD1
cdr3_length: 15
v_call: TRBV19
clone_size: NA
j_call: TRBJ1-2
cdr3_nt: TGTGCCAGTAGTCCATGGACAGGAACAAACTATGGCTACACCTTC
cdr3_aa: CASSPWTGTNYGYTF

d_call: NA
cdr3_length: 12
v_call: TRBV12-3/TRBV12-4
clone_size: once
j_call: TRBJ1-2
cdr3_nt: TGTGCCAGCAGTTCAGGGATCTATGGCTACACCTTC
cdr3_aa: CASSSGIYGYTF

d_call: TRBD1
cdr3_length: 15
v_call: TRBV27
clone_size: few
j_call: TRBJ2-7
cdr3_nt: TGTGCCAGCAGTCCTCCGGGACAGCTAGATTACGAGCAGTACTTC
cdr3_aa: CASSPPGQLDYEQYF

d_call: NA
cdr3_length: 17
v_call: TRBV23-1
clone_size: NA
j_call: TRBJ2-3
cdr3_nt: TGCGCCAGCAGTCAATCATTAACCGGGAAAGTCACAGATACGCAGTATTTT
cdr3_aa: CASSQSLTGKVTDTQYF

d_call: NA
cdr3_length: 13
v_call: TRBV27
clone_size: once
j_call: TRBJ2-7
cdr3_nt: TGTGCCAGCAGTTCAGGGTCAGCCTACGAGCAGTACTTC
cdr3_aa: CASSSGSAYEQYF

d_call: NA
cdr3_length: 13
v_call: TRBV13
clone_size: NA
j_call: TRBJ1-1
cdr3_nt: TGTGCCAGCAGCTTAGGGCTGGGGCCTGAAGCTTTCTTT
cdr3_aa: CASSLGLGPEAFF

d_call: TRBD1
cdr3_length: 23
v_call: TRBV3-1/TRBV3-2
clone_size: few
j_call: TRBJ2-6
cdr3_nt: TGTGCCAGCAGCCACCTTACAGGGGGCGCGGGCGTCCAGCGGCCGGGGGGGGCCAACGTCCTGACTTTC
cdr3_aa: CASSHLTGGAGVQRPGGANVLTF

d_call: NA
cdr3_length: 17
v_call: TRBV7-6
clone_size: NA
j_call: TRBJ2-5
cdr3_nt: TGTGCCAGCAGCCCTACCCCGCCGGTGAGGGATCAAGAGACCCAGTACTTC
cdr3_aa: CASSPTPPVRDQETQYF

d_call: NA
cdr3_length: 14
v_call: TRBV6-5
clone_size: NA
j_call: TRBJ2-2
cdr3_nt: TGTGCCAGCAGTTACAGCTCGGGCACCGGGGAGCTGTTTTTT
cdr3_aa: CASSYSSGTGELFF

d_call: NA
cdr3_length: 15
v_call: TRBV10-3
clone_size: NA
j_call: TRBJ1-5
cdr3_nt: TGTGCCATCAGTGAGTCAGGGGGTGGCAATCAGCCCCAGCATTTT
cdr3_aa: CAISESGGGNQPQHF

d_call: TRBD1
cdr3_length: 14
v_call: TRBV5-1
clone_size: NA
j_call: TRBJ1-6
cdr3_nt: TGCGCCAGCAGCTTGCAGGGGGCGGCTTCACCCCTCCACTTT
cdr3_aa: CASSLQGAASPLHF

d_call: TRBD2
cdr3_length: 13
v_call: TRBV27
clone_size: NA
j_call: TRBJ2-7
cdr3_nt: TGTGCCAGCAGGTTAGCGGGTGCCTACGAGCAGTACTTC
cdr3_aa: CASRLAGAYEQYF

d_call: TRBD1
cdr3_length: 15
v_call: TRBV10-3
clone_size: NA
j_call: TRBJ2-7
cdr3_nt: TGTGCCATCAGTGGGCGACAGGGGTCTCCATCCGAGCAGTACTTC
cdr3_aa: CAISGRQGSPSEQYF

d_call: NA
cdr3_length: 15
v_call: TRBV6-5
clone_size: NA
j_call: TRBJ2-7
cdr3_nt: TGTGCCACAAAGGTACAGGGTGTTAACTCCTACGAGCAGTACTTC
cdr3_aa: CATKVQGVNSYEQYF

d_call: TRBD1
cdr3_length: 13
v_call: TRBV5-1
clone_size: once
j_call: TRBJ1-2
cdr3_nt: TGCGCCAGCAGCTCCGACAGGGATTATGGCTACACCTTC
cdr3_aa: CASSSDRDYGYTF

d_call: NA
cdr3_length: 19
v_call: TRBV7-6
clone_size: few
j_call: TRBJ2-2
cdr3_nt: TGTGCCAGCAGCTTACTGATAACAGGGAAATCCCTCGACACCGGGGAGCTGTTTTTT
cdr3_aa: CASSLLITGKSLDTGELFF

d_call: TRBD2
cdr3_length: 13
v_call: TRBV2
clone_size: NA
j_call: TRBJ2-7
cdr3_nt: TGTGCCAGCAGTGGCGGGGGGCGGGGCGAGCAGTACTTC
cdr3_aa: CASSGGGRGEQYF

d_call: NA
cdr3_length: 15
v_call: TRBV7-9
clone_size: NA
j_call: TRBJ2-5
cdr3_nt: TGTGCCAGCAGCTTAGCGCAGGCGTACCAAGAGACCCAGTACTTC
cdr3_aa: CASSLAQAYQETQYF

d_call: TRBD1
cdr3_length: 15
v_call: TRBV5-5
clone_size: NA
j_call: TRBJ2-7
cdr3_nt: TGTGCCAGCAGCTTCGTGACAGGGGGGGCCTACGAGCAGTACTTC
cdr3_aa: CASSFVTGGAYEQYF

d_call: NA
cdr3_length: 15
v_call: TRBV25-1
clone_size: NA
j_call: TRBJ1-5
cdr3_nt: TGTGCCAGCGCGATCGGCCAGGGCGGCAATCAGCCCCAGCATTTT
cdr3_aa: CASAIGQGGNQPQHF

d_call: TRBD2
cdr3_length: 16
v_call: TRBV11-2
clone_size: NA
j_call: TRBJ2-3
cdr3_nt: TGTGCCAGCAGCAGAGGACTAGCGGGGGGATCAGATACGCAGTATTTT
cdr3_aa: CASSRGLAGGSDTQYF

d_call: NA
cdr3_length: 14
v_call: TRBV5-4
clone_size: NA
j_call: TRBJ1-1
cdr3_nt: TGTGCCAGCAACTTAAGAACAGGGATGACTGAAGCTTTCTTT
cdr3_aa: CASNLRTGMTEAFF

d_call: NA
cdr3_length: 14
v_call: TRBV27
clone_size: NA
j_call: TRBJ2-5
cdr3_nt: TGTGCCAGCAGTTTCCAGGGTCGACAAGAGACCCAGTACTTC
cdr3_aa: CASSFQGRQETQYF

d_call: TRBD2
cdr3_length: 12
v_call: TRBV7-9
clone_size: NA
j_call: TRBJ2-7
cdr3_nt: TGTGCTCTGACTAGCACCGTCAACGAGCAGTACTTC
cdr3_aa: CALTSTVNEQYF

d_call: NA
cdr3_length: 15
v_call: TRBV28
clone_size: once
j_call: TRBJ1-5
cdr3_nt: TGTGCCAGCAGTGACCGTTGGGGGCCCGGGCAGCCCCAGCATTTT
cdr3_aa: CASSDRWGPGQPQHF

d_call: NA
cdr3_length: 14
v_call: TRBV7-9
clone_size: once
j_call: TRBJ1-2
cdr3_nt: TGTGCCAGCAGCTTAACAGGAGCTAACTATGGCTACACCTTC
cdr3_aa: CASSLTGANYGYTF

d_call: TRBD1
cdr3_length: 16
v_call: TRBV7-9
clone_size: NA
j_call: TRBJ2-5
cdr3_nt: TGTGCCAGCAGTTCTCCATGGGACAGGGGTTCGGAGACCCAGTACTTC
cdr3_aa: CASSSPWDRGSETQYF

d_call: TRBD1
cdr3_length: 14
v_call: TRBV19
clone_size: few
j_call: TRBJ1-2
cdr3_nt: TGTGCCAGTAGTATGGGACAGGTGATAGGTGGCTACACCTTC
cdr3_aa: CASSMGQVIGGYTF

d_call: TRBD2
cdr3_length: 15
v_call: TRBV6-5
clone_size: NA
j_call: TRBJ2-7
cdr3_nt: TGTGCCAGCAGTTACTCGATAGGACTAGCCACCGAGCAGTACTTC
cdr3_aa: CASSYSIGLATEQYF

d_call: NA
cdr3_length: 12
v_call: TRBV7-9
clone_size: NA
j_call: TRBJ1-5
cdr3_nt: TGTGCCAGCAGCTTAGGAGATCAGCCCCAGCATTTT
cdr3_aa: CASSLGDQPQHF

d_call: TRBD1
cdr3_length: 15
v_call: TRBV6-5
clone_size: NA
j_call: TRBJ1-1
cdr3_nt: TGTGCCAGCAGTAAACGACAGGGGGTAATCTCTGAAGCTTTCTTT
cdr3_aa: CASSKRQGVISEAFF

d_call: TRBD1
cdr3_length: 16
v_call: TRBV5-1
clone_size: NA
j_call: TRBJ2-5
cdr3_nt: TGCGCCAGCAGCTTCGACGACAGGGGAGACCAAGAGACCCAGTACTTC
cdr3_aa: CASSFDDRGDQETQYF

d_call: TRBD2
cdr3_length: 17
v_call: TRBV4-2
clone_size: NA
j_call: TRBJ2-7
cdr3_nt: TGTGCCAGCAGCCAAGAAATAACTAGCGTGAGCTCCTACGAGCAGTACTTC
cdr3_aa: CASSQEITSVSSYEQYF

d_call: NA
cdr3_length: 12
v_call: TRBV24-1
clone_size: NA
j_call: TRBJ1-2
cdr3_nt: TGTGCCACAAAACGGGTCTTCGGGGGCTACACCTTC
cdr3_aa: CATKRVFGGYTF

d_call: TRBD1
cdr3_length: 15
v_call: TRBV6-5
clone_size: NA
j_call: TRBJ1-5
cdr3_nt: TGTGCCAGCAGCCCGGACAGGGTGGCCAATCAGCCCCAGCATTTT
cdr3_aa: CASSPDRVANQPQHF

d_call: TRBD1
cdr3_length: 14
v_call: TRBV27
clone_size: NA
j_call: TRBJ2-3
cdr3_nt: TGTGCCAGCAGGAGGGACAGACGGACAGATACGCAGTATTTT
cdr3_aa: CASRRDRRTDTQYF

d_call: TRBD2
cdr3_length: 15
v_call: TRBV5-1
clone_size: many
j_call: TRBJ2-7
cdr3_nt: TGCGCCAGCAGCCCTGCGGGGGGCCAGTCCTACGAGCAGTACTTC
cdr3_aa: CASSPAGGQSYEQYF

d_call: NA
cdr3_length: 15
v_call: TRBV5-6
clone_size: NA
j_call: TRBJ2-7
cdr3_nt: TGTGCCAGCAGCTTGATGACAGCACTAAGCTACGAGCAGTACTTC
cdr3_aa: CASSLMTALSYEQYF

d_call: NA
cdr3_length: 15
v_call: TRBV6-5
clone_size: NA
j_call: TRBJ1-1
cdr3_nt: TGTGCCAGCAGTTACGGGCCAGACAGAAGGACTGAAGCTTTCTTT
cdr3_aa: CASSYGPDRRTEAFF

d_call: NA
cdr3_length: 12
v_call: TRBV18
clone_size: NA
j_call: TRBJ2-7
cdr3_nt: TGTGCCAGCTCAAGCCCCAACTACGAGCAGTACTTC
cdr3_aa: CASSSPNYEQYF

d_call: TRBD1
cdr3_length: 18
v_call: TRBV5-6
clone_size: NA
j_call: TRBJ2-2
cdr3_nt: TGTGCCAGCAGCCCCGCCCGCCGGGACAGGGGGCTCTCCGGGGAGCTGTTTTTT
cdr3_aa: CASSPARRDRGLSGELFF

d_call: NA
cdr3_length: 13
v_call: TRBV6-2/TRBV6-3
clone_size: NA
j_call: TRBJ2-7
cdr3_nt: TGTGCCAGCAGTTACGCGAACTCCTACGAGCAGTACTTC
cdr3_aa: CASSYANSYEQYF

d_call: NA
cdr3_length: 15
v_call: TRBV5-1
clone_size: NA
j_call: TRBJ1-1
cdr3_nt: TGCGCCAGCAGCTTGGCCGGAGGTCTGACTAATGAAGCTTTCTTT
cdr3_aa: CASSLAGGLTNEAFF